In this sample, the clone carrying this T cell receptor beta chain turned up many times. Its specificity is not known. This entry belongs to a study of immune heterogeneity within non-small cell lung tumors. Study summary: There were several squamous cell carcinomas, approximately 9 non-squamous carcinomas and 1 tumor not otherwise specified. Study-level points and caveats: For the most part, the T-cell receptor beta clonotypes present at high frequency were distinct from one individual patient to the next.

With 32 V and 13 J primers, multiplex PCR amplified the TCR beta CDR3. Via MiXCR, TCRdb re-called the multiplex PCR reads, giving one row per CDR3 protein. This table holds over 14,000 distinct CDR3 sequences, 30% to 35% found once. With around 550 ng used per sample, the template was genomic DNA from bulk tumor. Several spatially distant biopsies were obtained per primary tumor intraoperatively. The study enrolled patients with untreated, newly diagnosed non-small cell lung cancer who underwent curative surgery. The sequenced sample was lung tumor tissue. The clonotype comes from a woman aged 45-65 years with non-small cell lung cancer.

The CDR3 reads CSVGGQTNEQFF. The CDR3 region has the DNA TGCAGCGTTGGGGGACAGACCAATGAGCAGTTCTTC. This chain joins TRBV29-1 and TRBJ2-1, with TRBD1 matching over 7 bases. Germline V gene data show CDR1 as SQVTM and CDR2 as ANQGSEA. Unmatched junction bases numbered 3, after V lost 4 bases and J lost 6 bases. The length of the CDR3 is 12 residues.